Listed below are T cell receptor beta chains from one sample, sequenced in a study of CD8 T cells in ankylosing spondylitis. A single record per CDR3 protein comes from TCRdb applying MiXCR to the 5' RACE reads. The sample shows about 240,000 distinct CDR3 sequences, around 7.8% of them seen only once. Sequencing used blood, either unsorted or a sorted T cell fraction (not recorded which). These receptors originate from a male donor with ankylosing spondylitis or in good health (not recorded which). CDR3s include the opening cysteine and the closing phenylalanine or tryptophan. Each record gives: J gene, clone size, D gene, V gene, CDR3 DNA, CDR3 protein. The D gene is left open where the match is weak. Some rows have no size entry. The others give once, few or many, or a class for an expanded clone.

J: TRBJ2-3; size: NA; D: TRBD2; V: TRBV4-2; DNA: TGTGCCAGCAGCCCGGGTGCGCGGGAGGCCTCTAGCACAGATACGCAGTATTTT; CDR3: CASSPGAREASSTDTQYF
J: TRBJ2-1; size: few; D: TRBD2; V: TRBV5-1; DNA: TGCGCCAGCAGCTTGGATCCTAGCGGGAGGGCTGGTGAGCAGTTCTTC; CDR3: CASSLDPSGRAGEQFF
J: TRBJ2-7; size: many; D: TRBD2; V: TRBV18; DNA: TGTGCCAGCTCCTCTACTAGCGGGAGAGACGAGCAGTACTTC; CDR3: CASSSTSGRDEQYF
J: TRBJ1-1; size: NA; D: NA; V: TRBV6-6; DNA: TGTGCCAGCACCCAGGGTGGTGAAGCTTTCTTT; CDR3: CASTQGGEAFF
J: TRBJ2-2; size: many; D: NA; V: TRBV20-1; DNA: TGCAGTGCTAGTGGGCCCGGCACCGGGGAGCTGTTTTTT; CDR3: CSASGPGTGELFF
J: TRBJ2-1; size: many; D: TRBD2; V: TRBV5-6; DNA: TGTGCCAGCAGCTGGGAGGGCTTCAGCTCCTACAATGAGCAGTTCTTC; CDR3: CASSWEGFSSYNEQFF
J: TRBJ2-1; size: many; D: TRBD2; V: TRBV7-9; DNA: TGTGCCAGCAGCTTAGTAGGGACTAGCGGGAACAATGAGCAGTTCTTC; CDR3: CASSLVGTSGNNEQFF
J: TRBJ2-7; size: many; D: TRBD2; V: TRBV15; DNA: TGTGCCACCAGCAGAGAGGTAGCGGGAGCTGCTGAGCAGTACTTC; CDR3: CATSREVAGAAEQYF
J: TRBJ1-3; size: few; D: TRBD1; V: TRBV7-2; DNA: TGTGCCAGCAGTAGCAGACAGGGGACGGGTGGAAACACCATATATTTT; CDR3: CASSSRQGTGGNTIYF
J: TRBJ2-1; size: many; D: TRBD2; V: TRBV6-4; DNA: TGTGCCAGCAGTGACTCAGAGACTAGCGGGGTTAATGAGCAGTTCTTC; CDR3: CASSDSETSGVNEQFF
J: TRBJ1-2; size: many; D: TRBD1; V: TRBV10-3; DNA: TGTGCCATCAGTTCCGGGACAGGGAACTATGGCTACACCTTC; CDR3: CAISSGTGNYGYTF
J: TRBJ2-6; size: few; D: NA; V: TRBV5-6; DNA: TGTGCCAGCAGCTTACCGGGAGCCCCTGGGTCTGGGGCCAACGTCCTGACTTTC; CDR3: CASSLPGAPGSGANVLTF
J: TRBJ1-5; size: many; D: NA; V: TRBV6-1; DNA: TGTGCCAGCAGTGCCGGGACAAAGGGCAATCAGCCCCAGCATTTT; CDR3: CASSAGTKGNQPQHF
J: TRBJ1-5; size: NA; D: NA; V: TRBV4-2; DNA: TGTGCCAGCAGCCGCTTCAGGGGAGGCAATCAGCCCCAGCATTTT; CDR3: CASSRFRGGNQPQHF
J: TRBJ2-1; size: many; D: TRBD2; V: TRBV6-2/TRBV6-3; DNA: TGTGCCAGCAGTTACCCGGGACTAGCGGATGAGCAGTTCTTC; CDR3: CASSYPGLADEQFF
J: TRBJ2-7; size: many; D: NA; V: TRBV19; DNA: TGTGCCAGTAGTTTCGGGCCTCCCTACGAGCAGTACTTC; CDR3: CASSFGPPYEQYF
J: TRBJ1-2; size: many; D: NA; V: TRBV6-1; DNA: TGTGCCAGCAGCGTTCAGGTTCGGGCAGTAAAATATGGCTACACCTTC; CDR3: CASSVQVRAVKYGYTF
J: TRBJ1-2; size: many; D: NA; V: TRBV5-6; DNA: TGTGCCAGCAGCTTGGGTCCATACAAGGATGGCTACACCTTC; CDR3: CASSLGPYKDGYTF
J: TRBJ2-1; size: many; D: NA; V: TRBV15; DNA: TGTGCCACCAGCAGAGCCTACGATGAGCAGTTCTTC; CDR3: CATSRAYDEQFF
J: TRBJ2-7; size: many; D: NA; V: TRBV30; DNA: TGTGCCTGGAGCCGGCCCGACGAGCAGTACTTC; CDR3: CAWSRPDEQYF
J: TRBJ2-1; size: many; D: NA; V: TRBV29-1; DNA: TGCAGCGCGGACGGGGGCGGCTACAATGAGCAGTTCTTC; CDR3: CSADGGGYNEQFF
J: TRBJ1-5; size: many; D: NA; V: TRBV20-1; DNA: TGCAGTGCTGGAAGCAACAGGGTCAATCAGCCCCAGCATTTT; CDR3: CSAGSNRVNQPQHF
J: TRBJ2-5; size: many; D: NA; V: TRBV5-1; DNA: TGCGCCAGCAGCTGGGGGTCTCAAGAGACCCAGTACTTC; CDR3: CASSWGSQETQYF
J: TRBJ1-5; size: many; D: TRBD1; V: TRBV9; DNA: TGTGCCAGCAGCGGAGGGACAGGGCCTCAGCCCCAGCATTTT; CDR3: CASSGGTGPQPQHF
J: TRBJ2-5; size: many; D: NA; V: TRBV15; DNA: TGTGCCACCAGCAGAGCCTTCAGCTTGGGTTCAGAGACCCAGTACTTC; CDR3: CATSRAFSLGSETQYF
J: TRBJ2-3; size: many; D: NA; V: TRBV5-1; DNA: TGCGCCAGCAGCTTACAGGGAACATTTGCCACAGATACGCAGTATTTT; CDR3: CASSLQGTFATDTQYF
J: TRBJ2-1; size: NA; D: NA; V: TRBV19; DNA: TGTGCCACGCAATACGGGGGTTCCTACAATGAGCAGTTCTTC; CDR3: CATQYGGSYNEQFF
J: TRBJ2-1; size: many; D: TRBD1; V: TRBV12-3/TRBV12-4; DNA: TGTGCCAGCAGACGGGACAGGACTGCCTACAATGAGCAGTTCTTC; CDR3: CASRRDRTAYNEQFF
J: TRBJ2-3; size: many; D: TRBD2; V: TRBV6-1; DNA: TGTGCCAGCAGCAGACGTATTGGGCTAGCGGCGACAGATACGCAGTATTTT; CDR3: CASSRRIGLAATDTQYF
J: TRBJ2-2; size: many; D: NA; V: TRBV12-3/TRBV12-4; DNA: TGTGCCAGCAGTTTATATGCCGACAGAGACACCGGGGAGCTGTTTTTT; CDR3: CASSLYADRDTGELFF
J: TRBJ1-1; size: many; D: NA; V: TRBV7-2; DNA: TGTGCCAGCAGCTTAGAATTGGTGGGTGTGAACACTGAAGCTTTCTTT; CDR3: CASSLELVGVNTEAFF